The next 18 T cell receptor beta chains were all read from a single sample in a study of T cell clones after liver transplantation. Sequencing used immunoSEQ multiplex PCR; TCRdb keeps in-frame clones, though not all of them. Here the sample spans roughly 97,000 clones, more than 75% being singletons. This sample comprised CD4+ T cells from blood, obtained before liver transplant. Receptors were obtained from a human donor who received a liver transplant.

The chain is built from TRBV6-1 and TRBJ2-5, with D uncertain. V shed 3 bases and J shed 5 bases, with 7 bases lying between them. The germline gives CDR1 MNHNS, CDR2 SASEGT. The CDR3 spans 12 residues. The CDR3 loop reads CASSDLAETQYF. As DNA, the CDR3 is TGTGCCAGCAGTGACCTCGCGGAGACCCAGTACTTC.

V is TRBV2 and J is TRBJ1-3, with 8 nucleotides matching TRBD1. Germline V lookup: CDR1 SNHLY, CDR2 FYNNEI. Unmatched junction bases numbered 7, after V lost 6 bases and J lost 0 bases. The CDR3 consists of 16 residues. The CDR3 region has the DNA TGTGCCAGCAGCCCCGCCGGGACAGGCTCTGGAAACACCATATATTTT. Encoded protein: CASSPAGTGSGNTIYF.

The chain recombines TRBV21-1 with TRBJ1-5. TRBV21-1 is tagged as a pseudogene. This CDR3 has 17 amino acids. This chain's CDR3 is CASAPEGGVPPNQPQHF. Written as DNA, the CDR3 is TGTGCCAGCGCGCCTGAGGGAGGGGTCCCTCCGAATCAGCCCCAGCATTTT.

The rearrangement joins TRBV7-9 to TRBJ1-4, with D hard to call. Germline loops: CDR1 SEHNR, CDR2 FQNEAQ (reference sequence). V lost 5 bases, J lost 0 bases, and 10 bases lay in between. This CDR3 has 15 amino acids. CDR3 sequence (DNA): TGTGCCAGCAGCAAAACCGTTGCAACTAATGAAAAACTGTTTTTT. Its protein is CASSKTVATNEKLFF.

This sequence joins TRBV5-8 and TRBJ2-7; tentatively, D is TRBD1 or TRBD2 (5 bases each). The CDR3 has 19 amino acids. From germline, CDR1 is SGHTS and CDR2 YDEGEE. V lost 0 bases to trimming and J lost 4 bases, with 26 bases between them. The CDR3 is CASSLGELPGLTVIYEQYF. Here the CDR3 DNA reads TGTGCCAGCAGCTTGGGGGAGCTACCCGGATTGACAGTCATTTACGAGCAGTACTTC.

This clone was recorded only once. The J gene is TRBJ2-7, the V gene TRBV28; TRBD1 is a possible D gene (6 bases). CDR1 is MDHEN and CDR2 is SYDVKM in the germline V gene. The CDR3 runs to 13 residues. The V end was cut by 7 bases, the J end by 1 base, with 11 bases between. CDR3 region: CASKPGHSYEQYF. CDR3 nucleotides: TGTGCCAGCAAACCGGGACATTCCTACGAGCAGTACTTC.

This clone was seen once. This chain connects TRBV16 to TRBJ1-1, with TRBD1 identical over 9 bases. V trimming: 7 bases; J trimming: 1 base; junction bases outside the gene matches: 4. This CDR3 comprises 14 residues. The germline CDR1 and CDR2 sequences are KGHSY and FQNENV. The CDR3 region is CASTTDRGNTEAFF. As DNA, the CDR3 is TGTGCCAGCACGACGGACAGGGGGAACACTGAAGCTTTCTTT. Drawing the rest from reference TRBV16 and TRBJ1-1, the complete variable domain is GEEVAQTPKHLVRGEGQKAKLYCAPIKGHSYVFWYQQVLKNEFKFLISFQNENVFDETGMPKERFSAKCLPNSPCSLEIQATKLEDSAVYFCASTTDRGNTEAFFGQGTRLTVV.

The chain is built from TRBV5-1 and TRBJ2-5; 9 positions agree with TRBD1. The CDR3 consists of 15 residues. Germline trimming cut 3 bases from V and 5 bases from J; bases unmatched to any gene: 8. From germline, CDR1 is SGHRS and CDR2 YFSETQ. CDR3 sequence (DNA): TGCGCCAGCAGCTCGGGACAGGGTGTCTTTGAGACCCAGTACTTC. This encodes CASSSGQGVFETQYF.

V is TRBV28 and J is TRBJ1-2; possibly TRBD1 for D (6 bases). The CDR3 totals 13 residues. Germline V gene sequence: CDR1 MDHEN, CDR2 SYDVKM. V lost 10 bases to trimming and J lost 4 bases, with 16 bases between them. The CDR3 DNA reads TGTGCCACCGCGCCACGACAGGCCTATGGCTACACCTTC. Amino acids: CATAPRQAYGYTF.

The V call is TRBV18, the J call TRBJ2-3; D possibly matches TRBD1 or TRBD2 (5 bases each). This CDR3 has 14 residues. The ends were cut back, 6 bases at V and 0 bases at J, with 10 bases in the middle. Germline CDR1 and CDR2: KGHSH and LQKENI. The CDR3 sequence: CASSGTASTDTQYF. The CDR3 DNA follows: TGTGCCAGCTCGGGGACCGCGAGCACAGATACGCAGTATTTT.

The J gene is TRBJ2-7, the V gene TRBV19, with 7 bases aligning to TRBD1. V lost 3 bases to trimming and J lost 4 bases; unmatched junction nucleotides: 6. CDR3 size: 14 residues. The germline V gene has CDR1 LNHDA and CDR2 SQIVND (reference sequence). Here the CDR3 DNA reads TGTGCCAGTAGTATCCAGGGGGACGGATACGAGCAGTACTTC. Translated: CASSIQGDGYEQYF.

This chain links TRBV6-6 with TRBJ1-2; tentatively, D is TRBD1 (6 bases). Between the trimmed V and J ends, which lost 8 bases and 1 base, there was a span of 14 bases. CDR1 is MNHNY and CDR2 is SVGAGI in the germline V gene (reference sequence). The CDR3 is made up of 14 amino acids. As DNA, the CDR3 is TGTGCCAGCCTTCAAGGGGGAAGTAACTATGGCTACACCTTC. Translated: CASLQGGSNYGYTF.

The CDR3 here is CASSGKGTGQETQYF. The CDR3 coding sequence is TGTGCCAGCAGTGGGAAGGGGACAGGACAAGAGACCCAGTACTTC. The chain joins TRBV6-5 to TRBJ2-5; 8 nucleotides match TRBD1. CDR1 MNHEY and CDR2 SVGAGI come from the germline V gene. V lost 5 bases, J lost 2 bases, and 7 bases stayed unmatched. The CDR3 contains 15 residues.

The gene calls are TRBV11-1 and TRBJ2-2; 7 nucleotides match TRBD1. Per germline, CDR1 SGHAT and CDR2 FQDESV (reference sequence). The length of the CDR3 is 15 residues. With V trimmed by 6 bases and J by 2 bases, 6 bases remained unmatched. The CDR3 sequence is CASRVDRVNTGELFF. The CDR3 nucleotides are TGTGCCAGCAGGGTCGACAGGGTCAACACCGGGGAGCTGTTTTTT.

The chain couples TRBV5-1 to TRBJ2-5; 8 nucleotides line up with TRBD2. The V and J ends lost 7 bases and 0 bases, in that order; junction bases with no gene match: 5. Per germline, CDR1 SGHRS and CDR2 YFSETQ. This CDR3 spans 14 amino acids. CDR3 in amino acids: CASYAGGYQETQYF. As DNA, the CDR3 is TGCGCCAGCTACGCGGGGGGCTACCAAGAGACCCAGTACTTC. Full variable domain (rest looked up from reference TRBV5-1 and TRBJ2-5): KAGVTQTPRYLIKTRGQQVTLSCSPISGHRSVSWYQQTPGQGLQFLFEYFSETQRNKGNFPGRFSGRQFSNSRSEMNVSTLELGDSALYLCASYAGGYQETQYFGPGTRLLVL.

V and J are TRBV7-7 and TRBJ1-3; 10 nucleotides align to TRBD1. CDR1 is SSHAT, CDR2 FNYEAQ, per germline (reference sequence). The CDR3 has 20 residues. J was trimmed by 0 bases and V by 5 bases; bases with no gene match: 16. CDR3 nucleotide sequence: TGTGCCAGCAGCCCTCGGGACAGGGGCAGGGCTAATCCCTCTGGAAACACCATATATTTT. Encoded protein: CASSPRDRGRANPSGNTIYF.

J is TRBJ1-6 and V is TRBV7-2, with a tentative D call TRBD1 (5 bases). CDR1 is SGHTA and CDR2 is FQGNSA in the germline V gene. V lost 5 bases and J lost 10, with 21 bases in between. This CDR3 is built from 16 residues. CDR3 in amino acids: CASSPTGGYERSPLHF. The CDR3 DNA is TGTGCCAGCAGCCCTACTGGGGGATACGAGAGGTCACCCCTCCACTTT.

The chain links TRBV6-5 to TRBJ1-1, with D unresolved. Per the germline V gene, CDR1 is MNHEY and CDR2 is SVGAGI. The CDR3 totals 14 residues. V was shortened by 4 bases and J by 1 base, with 10 bases between the two germline ends. CDR3 sequence: CASSSRKGNTEAFF. The DNA for the CDR3 is TGTGCCAGCAGTTCCCGAAAGGGGAACACTGAAGCTTTCTTT.